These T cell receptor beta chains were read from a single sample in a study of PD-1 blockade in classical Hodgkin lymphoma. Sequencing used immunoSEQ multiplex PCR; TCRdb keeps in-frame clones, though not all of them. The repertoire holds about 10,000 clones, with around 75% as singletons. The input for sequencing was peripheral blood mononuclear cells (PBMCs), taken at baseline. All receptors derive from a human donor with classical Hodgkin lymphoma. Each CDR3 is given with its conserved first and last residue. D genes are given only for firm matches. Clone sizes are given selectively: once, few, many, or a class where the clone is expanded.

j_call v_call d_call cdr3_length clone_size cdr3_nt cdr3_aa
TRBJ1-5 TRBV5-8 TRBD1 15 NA TGTGCCAGCAGCTTGGGACAGGGGAACAATCAGCCCCAGCATTTT CASSLGQGNNQPQHF
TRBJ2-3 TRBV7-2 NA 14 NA TGTGCCAGCAGCCAGGGAGGTTCGACAGATACGCAGTATTTT CASSQGGSTDTQYF
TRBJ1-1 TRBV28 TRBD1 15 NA TGTGCCAGCAGTGGACCCGGGACAGCTAACACTGAAGCTTTCTTT CASSGPGTANTEAFF
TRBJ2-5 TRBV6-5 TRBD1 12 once TGTGCCACTATAACAGGGGCGGAGACCCAGTACTTC CATITGAETQYF
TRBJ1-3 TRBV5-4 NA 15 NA TGTGCCAGCAGCTTAGACATGAGCTCTGGAAACACCATATATTTT CASSLDMSSGNTIYF
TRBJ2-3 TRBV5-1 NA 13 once TGCGCCAGTTCAGGGGGGTCGGCAGATACGCAGTATTTT CASSGGSADTQYF
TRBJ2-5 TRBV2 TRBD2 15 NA TGTGCCAGCAGTAGGACTAGTTCGGGCCAAGAGACCCAGTACTTC CASSRTSSGQETQYF
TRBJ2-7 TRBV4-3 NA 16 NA TGCGCCAGCAGCCCCCAGATTGGAACGACCTATTACGAGCAGTACTTC CASSPQIGTTYYEQYF
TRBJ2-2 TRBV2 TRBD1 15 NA TGTGCCAGCAGAAACCAGGGGGCGCGCACCGGGGAGCTGTTTTTT CASRNQGARTGELFF
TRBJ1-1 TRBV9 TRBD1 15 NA TGTGCCAGCAGCGTGGCACAGGGGGGAAGGTCTGAAGCTTTCTTT CASSVAQGGRSEAFF
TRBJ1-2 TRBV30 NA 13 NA TGTGCCTGGACCGGCACAATTGTCTATGGCTACACCTTC CAWTGTIVYGYTF
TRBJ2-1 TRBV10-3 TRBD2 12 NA TGTGCCATTGGGGGGACTAGTAGTGAGCAGTTCTTC CAIGGTSSEQFF
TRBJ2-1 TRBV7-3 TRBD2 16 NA TGTGCCAGCAGCTTAACTAGCGGGGGGGCAATCAATGAGCAGTTCTTC CASSLTSGGAINEQFF
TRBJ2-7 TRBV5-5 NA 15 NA TGTGCCAGCAGCTTCAGGGAGGTTGGGGTCTACGAGCAGTACTTC CASSFREVGVYEQYF
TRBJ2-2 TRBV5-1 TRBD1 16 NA TGCGCCAGCAGCGCCAGTCCCGGGACAGGGTCCGGGGAGCTGTTTTTT CASSASPGTGSGELFF
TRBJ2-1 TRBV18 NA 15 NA TGTGCCAGCTCACCAGACAGAGGCTCCTACAATGAGCAGTTCTTC CASSPDRGSYNEQFF
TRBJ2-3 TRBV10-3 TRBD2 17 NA TGTGCCATCAGCCCGGGACTAGCGGGGGCCCTCACCTCTTCGCAGTATTTT CAISPGLAGALTSSQYF
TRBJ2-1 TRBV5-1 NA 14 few TGCGCCAGCAGCTTGGTACAGGCTGGCAATGAGCAGTTCTTC CASSLVQAGNEQFF
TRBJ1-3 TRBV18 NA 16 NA TGTGCCAGCTCACCAAATGACCATACCCTAGGAAACACCATATATTTT CASSPNDHTLGNTIYF
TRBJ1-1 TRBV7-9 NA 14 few TGTGCCAGCAGCTTAGCAGGGGTGGCAACTGAAGCTTTCTTT CASSLAGVATEAFF
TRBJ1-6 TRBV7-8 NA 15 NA TGTGCCAGCAGCCCCTCGTGGACAGAGAATTCACCCCTCCACTTT CASSPSWTENSPLHF
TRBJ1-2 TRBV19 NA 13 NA TGTGCCAGTAGTAGGGCCCAGAACTATGGCTACACCTTC CASSRAQNYGYTF
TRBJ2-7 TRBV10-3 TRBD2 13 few TGTGCCTCCGGGGTAGCGGGGTCCTACGAGCAGTACTTC CASGVAGSYEQYF
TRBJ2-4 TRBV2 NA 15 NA TGTGCCAGCAGTGACAACAGACTAGCCAAAAACATTCAGTACTTC CASSDNRLAKNIQYF
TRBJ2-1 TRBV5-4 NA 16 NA TGTGCCAGCAGCTTGCCACCTAGAAACTCCTACAATGAGCAGTTCTTC CASSLPPRNSYNEQFF
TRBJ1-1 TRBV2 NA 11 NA TGTGCCAGCAGTGGCTCGGGGCCCGCTTTCTTT CASSGSGPAFF
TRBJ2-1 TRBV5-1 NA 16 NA TGCGCCAGCAGTAGGGAATGGACACGTCCCTACAATGAGCAGTTCTTC CASSREWTRPYNEQFF
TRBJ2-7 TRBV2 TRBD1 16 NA TGTGCCAGCAGGGGGTACCGGACAGGGGGCTCCTACGAGCAGTACTTC CASRGYRTGGSYEQYF
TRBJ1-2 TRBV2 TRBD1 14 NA TGTGCCAGCAGTGAAGAGGGACAGGGGTATGGCTACACCTTC CASSEEGQGYGYTF